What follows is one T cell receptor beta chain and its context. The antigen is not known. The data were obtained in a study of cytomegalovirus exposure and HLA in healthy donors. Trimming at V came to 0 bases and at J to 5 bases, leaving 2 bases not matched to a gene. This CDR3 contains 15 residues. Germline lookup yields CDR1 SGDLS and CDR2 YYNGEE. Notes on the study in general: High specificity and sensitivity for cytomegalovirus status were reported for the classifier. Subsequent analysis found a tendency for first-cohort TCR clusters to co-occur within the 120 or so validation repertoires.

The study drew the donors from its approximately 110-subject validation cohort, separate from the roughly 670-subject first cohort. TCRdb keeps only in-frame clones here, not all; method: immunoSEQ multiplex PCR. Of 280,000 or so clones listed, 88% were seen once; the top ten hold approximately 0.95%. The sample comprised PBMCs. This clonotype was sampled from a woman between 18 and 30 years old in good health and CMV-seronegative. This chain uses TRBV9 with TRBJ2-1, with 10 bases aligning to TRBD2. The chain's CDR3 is CASSVASGGHNEQFF. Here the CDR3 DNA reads TGTGCCAGCAGCGTAGCTAGCGGGGGACACAATGAGCAGTTCTTC.